The TCR beta chain under discussion was sequenced for a study of T cell changes during pregnancy in multiple sclerosis (dated by TCRdb to between 2017 and 2020). Regarding the study in general: The study looked at changes in the T cell repertoire across pregnancy in women with multiple sclerosis.

This clone was recorded many times. Its antigen has not been determined. One base away there is no much larger clone; base qualities are not given. Library creation used the immunoSEQ multiplex PCR assay. What TCRdb holds here is the immuneACCESS table cut down to in-frame rearrangements. Part of the clones is not present; checked against another copy, under half of the missing clones reflect an unresolved V gene, and the others are unexplained. Here the sample has 35,000 to 45,000 clones; about 88% occur a single time. The top ten clonotypes cover approximately 4% of the sample. V is cut back by 0 bases and J by 5 bases, with 5 bases in the junction unmatched. For CDR1 and CDR2, the germline V gene (reference sequence) lists LNHNV and YYDKDF. There are 15 amino acids in the CDR3, from cysteine to phenylalanine inclusive. The CDR3 DNA has 45 bases and is translated from base 1.

The sample consisted of CD8+ T cells from peripheral blood mononuclear cells, taken in the first trimester of pregnancy. The chain couples TRBV15 to TRBJ2-7; 9 bases in the junction line up with TRBD1. This clonotype was obtained from a female donor with multiple sclerosis, enrolled in a pregnancy study. The CDR3 region has the sequence CATSRDGTGRDEQYF. The DNA is as follows: TGTGCCACCAGCAGAGACGGGACAGGGCGGGACGAGCAGTACTTC.